The 20 T cell receptor beta chains below come from one sample, sequenced in a study of CD8+CD57+ T cells in acquired aplastic anemia. The TCR beta profiling, which covered VDJ combination and CDR3 sequence, was carried out using genomic DNA as the template. TCRdb reprocessed the reads via MiXCR and lists one record per CDR3 protein. The table includes some 160,000 distinct CDR3 sequences, less than 50% detected once. For sequencing, patients were chosen who had shown expansion of CD8+CD57+ cells by flow cytometry. The specimen was sorted CD4+, CD8+, or CD8+CD57+ T cells (not recorded which) from PBMCs. The origin of the receptors is a human donor with aplastic anemia.

The genes are TRBV2 and TRBJ2-5, with D perhaps TRBD1 (6 bases). Germline V gene data show CDR1 as SNHLY and CDR2 as FYNNEI. V was trimmed by 6 bases and J by 2 bases, leaving 16 bases between them. CDR3 length: 15 residues. In nucleotides, the CDR3 is TGTGCCAGCAGCCAGGGGTTGGTCGCGCAAGAGACCCAGTACTTC. Translated, it gives CASSQGLVAQETQYF. Based on the CDR3 plus reference TRBV2 and TRBJ2-5, the full variable domain is EPEVTQTPSHQVTQMGQEVILRCVPISNHLYFYWYRQILGQKVEFLVSFYNNEISEKSEIFDDQFSVERPDGSNFTLKIRSTKLEDSAMYFCASSQGLVAQETQYFGPGTRLLVL.

With respect to this clonotype: A much larger clone is a single base away; this may be a read error. The chain uses TRBV5-4 and TRBJ2-7; D is possibly TRBD2 (6 bases). The CDR3 contains 14 residues. CDR1 SGHNT and CDR2 YYREEE come from the germline V gene (reference sequence). The CDR3 nucleotides read TGTGCCAACAGCCTCCCGGGGGAGACCTACGAGCAGTACTTC. It encodes CANSLPGETYEQYF.

The chain uses TRBV28 and TRBJ2-3; the D gene is possibly TRBD2 (7 bases). Germline V lookup: CDR1 MDHEN, CDR2 SYDVKM. CDR3 size: 15 residues. Trimming shortened V by 2 bases and J by 5 bases, and 14 bases separated the two germline ends. DNA of the CDR3: TGTGCCAGCAGTTTAAGCGGGACACCAGGAGATACGCAGTATTTT. Encoded protein: CASSLSGTPGDTQYF. Full variable domain (missing parts from reference TRBV28 and TRBJ2-3): DVKVTQSSRYLVKRTGEKVFLECVQDMDHENMFWYRQDPGLGLRLIYFSYDVKMKEKGDIPEGYSVSREKKERFSLILESASTNQTSMYLCASSLSGTPGDTQYFGPGTRLTVL.

The J gene is TRBJ1-1, the V gene TRBV10-2, with a possible D match to TRBD1 (5 bases). The germline V gene encodes CDR1 WSHSY and CDR2 SAAADI. This CDR3 contains 13 residues. The germline V and J ends were trimmed by 3 bases and 4 bases, with 9 bases remaining between them. The CDR3 spells CASSEGTVTEAFF. In DNA form, the CDR3 reads TGCGCCAGCAGTGAAGGGACGGTCACTGAAGCTTTCTTT.

This chain links TRBV19 with TRBJ2-7, with a possible D match to TRBD2 (6 bases). The CDR3 is made up of 15 amino acids. Germline-derived CDR1 and CDR2 are LNHDA and SQIVND (reference sequence). Trimming pared 5 bases from V and 5 bases from J, leaving 19 bases between. The CDR3 spells CASSEMNGGWDEQYF. The CDR3 DNA reads TGTGCCAGTAGTGAAATGAACGGGGGATGGGACGAGCAGTACTTC.

V usage is TRBV2 and J usage is TRBJ1-4; D not certain. Trimming stripped 7 bases from V and 2 bases from J, with 14 bases between. The germline gives CDR1 SNHLY, CDR2 FYNNEI. The CDR3 covers 15 residues. The CDR3 here is CASKVDPATNEKLFF. Here the CDR3 DNA reads TGTGCCAGCAAAGTGGACCCCGCGACTAATGAAAAACTGTTTTTT. The full variable domain, rest sourced from reference TRBV2 and TRBJ1-4, is EPEVTQTPSHQVTQMGQEVILRCVPISNHLYFYWYRQILGQKVEFLVSFYNNEISEKSEIFDDQFSVERPDGSNFTLKIRSTKLEDSAMYFCASKVDPATNEKLFFGSGTQLSVL.

The rearrangement uses TRBV19 and TRBJ2-3; D not certain. V lost 6 bases and J lost 2, with 9 bases in between. The CDR3 loop spans 13 amino acids. Per germline, CDR1 LNHDA and CDR2 SQIVND (reference sequence). As DNA, the CDR3 is TGTGCCAGTAGGCAGGTGGTCACAGATACGCAGTATTTT. Translated: CASRQVVTDTQYF. Supplemented by reference TRBV19 and TRBJ2-3, the full variable domain reads DGGITQSPKYLFRKEGQNVTLSCEQNLNHDAMYWYRQDPGQGLRLIYYSQIVNDFQKGDIAEGYSVSREKKESFPLTVTSAQKNPTAFYLCASRQVVTDTQYFGPGTRLTVL.

Of note for this clonotype: In this CDR3 the conserved last residue, phenylalanine or tryptophan, is missing, so a read error is likely. The rearrangement uses TRBV24-1 and TRBJ2-5, with a possible D match to TRBD1 (5 bases). V lost 1 base and J lost 7, with 15 bases in between. The length of the CDR3 is 15 residues. Germline-derived CDR1 and CDR2 are KGHDR and SFDVKD. The CDR3 coding sequence is TGTGCCACCAGTGATTTAGTAGGGGCAGAAGGGACCCAGTACTCC. Protein: CATSDLVGAEGTQYS.

This clonotype was observed a few times. The gene calls are TRBV6-2 or TRBV6-3 and TRBJ1-5, with D uncertain. The V and J ends lost 0 bases and 0 bases respectively, with 12 bases between them. This CDR3 is 17 amino acids long. Germline lookup yields CDR1 MNHEY and CDR2 SVGEGT. The CDR3 DNA reads TGTGCCAGCAGTTACTCGTTTTCCCCGTATAGCAATCAGCCCCAGCATTTT. Encoded protein: CASSYSFSPYSNQPQHF.

The chain joins TRBV20-1 to TRBJ1-5; no clear D. Germline CDR1 is DFQATT and CDR2 is SNEGSKA (reference sequence). Trimming took off 3 bases at V and 7 bases at J, with 13 bases between the two ends. The CDR3 loop spans 13 amino acids. Written as DNA, the CDR3 is TGCAGTGCTAGTAGAGAAGGCGGGCAGCCCCAGCATTTT. It is translated as CSASREGGQPQHF.

DNA of the CDR3: TGTGCCAGCAGCAGGGAATTTGAAGCTTTCTTT. Its translation: CASSREFEAFF. The V and J genes are TRBV2 and TRBJ1-1; a possible D gene is TRBD1 (5 bases). The CDR3 sequence is 11 residues long. Germline-derived CDR1 and CDR2 are SNHLY and FYNNEI. V was clipped by 6 bases and J by 7 bases, with 9 bases between them.

With regard to this clonotype: At one end the junction does not follow the germline gene, possibly because of a read error. This chain uses TRBV2 with TRBJ1-6, with 7 positions matching TRBD1. There are 14 residues in the CDR3. In germline, CDR1 is SNHLY, CDR2 FYNNEI. The CDR3 sequence: CASREGTENSPLHF. The CDR3 region has the DNA TGTGCCAGCAGAGAAGGGACAGAGAATTCACCCCTCCACTTT.

As regards this clonotype: Because it lacks the conserved phenylalanine or tryptophan at the end, this CDR3 is likely a read error. The chain employs TRBV19 and TRBJ1-5, with TRBD1 matching over 8 bases. CDR1 and CDR2 from the germline V gene are LNHDA and SQIVND (reference sequence). The CDR3 extends over 14 amino acids. The CDR3 loop is CATKQGAWNQPQHS. The CDR3 DNA is TGTGCCACCAAGCAGGGGGCTTGGAATCAGCCTCAGCATTCT.

This clonotype was detected only a few times. One junction end does not reproduce the germline sequence, and a read error may be involved. This sequence joins TRBV6-1 and TRBJ1-1; D uncertain. Germline assignment: CDR1 MNHNS and CDR2 SASEGT. CDR3 length: 12 residues. The CDR3 loop is CASSEAATEALF. The DNA for the CDR3 is TGTGCCAGCAGTGAAGCCGCCACTGAAGCTCTCTTT.

The chain is built from TRBV29-1 and TRBJ2-3; 9 bases agree with TRBD2. The CDR3 contains 13 residues. Trimming at V came to 8 bases and at J to 5 bases, leaving 8 bases not matched to a gene. Germline-derived CDR1 and CDR2 are SQVTM and ANQGSEA. The DNA of the CDR3 is TGCAGCCCTAGCGGGATGTCCCAAGATACGCAGTATTTT. Protein product: CSPSGMSQDTQYF.

This chain links TRBV10-3 with TRBJ1-1, with D tentatively TRBD1 (6 bases). V was trimmed by 4 bases and J by 4 bases, leaving 13 bases between them. The CDR3 spans 14 residues. In germline, CDR1 is ENHRY, CDR2 SYGVKD. Here the CDR3 reads CAISASTGTTEAFF. In DNA form, the CDR3 reads TGTGCCATCAGTGCAAGTACAGGGACCACTGAAGCTTTCTTT.

In the case of this clonotype: This sequence may be a read error, since a much larger clone differs from it by one base. The V call is TRBV11-2, the J call TRBJ2-7; D may be TRBD1 (5 bases). Germline V gene data show CDR1 as SGHAT and CDR2 as FQNNGV. The CDR3 covers 15 residues. V was shortened by 3 bases and J by 4 bases, with 16 bases between the two germline ends. The DNA for the CDR3 is TGTGCCAGCAGCTTGGTAGGGGTCACAACTTACGAGCAGTACTTC. It yields the protein CASSLVGVTTYEQYF.

The gene calls are TRBV10-3 and TRBJ2-3; TRBD2 matches 7 bases. Germline CDR1 ENHRY, CDR2 SYGVKD. V trimming: 6 bases; J trimming: 0 bases; junction bases outside the gene matches: 6. The CDR3 contains 15 residues. CDR3 residues: CAIRTSGTSTDTQYF. CDR3 bases: TGTGCCATCAGGACGAGCGGGACTAGCACAGATACGCAGTATTTT.

CDR3 protein: CASSFSGTGEYEQYF. DNA for the CDR3: TGTGCCAGCAGCTTCTCCGGGACAGGGGAGTACGAGCAGTACTTC. The chain couples TRBV11-2 to TRBJ2-7; TRBD1 aligns across 10 bases. CDR1 is SGHAT, CDR2 FQNNGV, per germline. The V gene end was trimmed by 3 bases and the J gene end by 4 bases; junction bases not matched to a gene: 6. There are 15 residues in the CDR3.

This clonotype was picked up many times. This chain joins TRBV29-1 and TRBJ1-2, with D hard to call. V lost 7 bases and J 2 bases, leaving 14 bases between the germline ends. This CDR3 region has 13 residues. Germline V lookup: CDR1 SQVTM, CDR2 ANQGSEA. CDR3 sequence (DNA): TGCAGCGGGAGGACGAATTCGAACTATGGCTACACCTTC. As protein: CSGRTNSNYGYTF.